This T cell receptor beta chain was documented in a study of T cells after yellow fever vaccination. About the research overall: Low-cell-number fractions underwent preparation using SMART-Seq v4 Ultra Low Input.

A single record per CDR3 protein comes from TCRdb applying MiXCR to the 5' RACE reads. The data contain 300,000 to 450,000 distinct CDR3 sequences, roughly 8.6% of them singletons. CDR1 and CDR2 from the germline V gene are SQVTM and ANQGSEA. The CDR3 is made up of 18 amino acids. The ends lost 7 bases at V and 1 base at J; junction bases unmatched: 19. This clonotype was counted between two and nine times. The chain carries TRBV29-1 and TRBJ2-5; 9 nucleotides agree with TRBD1. The specimen was PBMCs, collected more than 40 days after the first yellow fever vaccination. The source is a man between 18 and 35 years old who received the YFV17D yellow fever vaccine. CDR3 in amino acids: CSAHGRPGQGPLQETQYF. The CDR3 nucleotides read TGCAGCGCGCACGGGAGACCGGGACAGGGTCCTCTCCAAGAGACCCAGTACTTC. The full variable domain, in which reference TRBV29-1 and TRBJ2-5 provide the parts outside the CDR3, is SAVISQKPSRDICQRGTSLTIQCQVDSQVTMMFWYRQQPGQSLTLIATANQGSEATYESGFVIDKFPISRPNLTFSTLTVSNMSPEDSSIYLCSAHGRPGQGPLQETQYFGPGTRLLVL.